A single sample gave rise to the 13 T cell receptor beta chains below, sequenced in a study of T cells in Graves' hyperthyroidism and ophthalmopathy. RNA transcripts served as the template for amplifying TCR beta CDR3 regions. The TCR CDR3 first-round RT-PCR relied on the HTBI primer set. MiXCR, run by TCRdb on the multiplex PCR reads, gives a single entry per CDR3 protein. The sample records approximately 530,000 distinct CDR3 sequences, 15% to 20% being singletons. Sequencing was done on a sample of blood. All receptors derive from a man aged 35 to 55 with Graves' ophthalmopathy.

There are many counts of this clonotype. As DNA, the CDR3 is TGTGCCAGCAGTGAAGATGTAGGGACAGGGCGCTACGAGCAGTACTTC. Its protein product is CASSEDVGTGRYEQYF. This rearrangement joins TRBV2 to TRBJ2-7, with TRBD1 identical over 9 bases. From germline, CDR1 is SNHLY and CDR2 FYNNEI. The CDR3 totals 16 residues. Trimming at V came to 1 base and at J to 3 bases, leaving 7 bases not matched to a gene.

A few counts support this clonotype. The genes are TRBV13 and TRBJ2-1; 11 bases map to TRBD1. The CDR3 is 17 residues long. After removal of 5 bases from V and 7 bases from J, the junction contained 13 bases not matched to a gene. Germline CDR1 and CDR2: PRHDT and FYEKMQ (reference sequence). CDR3 amino acids: CASSLWTGGFSGNEQFF. The CDR3 nucleotides are TGTGCCAGCAGCCTCTGGACAGGGGGCTTTTCTGGGAATGAGCAGTTCTTC.

This clonotype was observed a few times. The chain recombines TRBV20-1 with TRBJ2-7; D not resolved. Germline values: CDR1 DFQATT, CDR2 SNEGSKA (reference sequence). V lost 5 bases to trimming and J lost 3 bases, with 14 bases between them. The CDR3 is 13 amino acids. CDR3 sequence (DNA): TGCAGTGCTCTGACCCAGACCGGCTACGAGCAGTACTTC. It yields the protein CSALTQTGYEQYF.

This clonotype was found a few times. J is TRBJ2-7 and V is TRBV28; 10 bases match TRBD2. The ends lost 6 bases at V and 2 bases at J; junction bases unmatched: 4. The CDR3 covers 14 residues. Germline V gene data show CDR1 as MDHEN and CDR2 as SYDVKM. Here the CDR3 reads CASRVLAGTYEQYF. The CDR3 DNA reads as TGTGCCAGCAGGGTACTAGCGGGAACCTACGAGCAGTACTTC.

In this sample, this clonotype turned up a few times. The chain recombines TRBV30 with TRBJ1-2; D remains ambiguous. CDR1 and CDR2 (germline): GTSNPN, SVGIG (reference sequence). V shed 4 bases and J shed 4 bases, with 13 bases lying between them. The length of the CDR3 is 13 residues. The CDR3 loop reads CAWNPGPAYGYTF. Written as DNA, the CDR3 is TGTGCCTGGAATCCCGGACCCGCCTATGGCTACACCTTC. The full variable domain, in which reference TRBV30 and TRBJ1-2 provide the parts outside the CDR3, is SQTIHQWPATLVQPVGSPLSLECTVEGTSNPNLYWYRQAAGRGLQLLFYSVGIGQISSEVPQNLSASRPQDRQFILSSKKLLLSDSGFYLCAWNPGPAYGYTFGSGTRLTVV.

The rearrangement links TRBV20-1 to TRBJ1-1, with D perhaps TRBD1 (6 bases). CDR3 length: 15 amino acids. Trimming took off 0 bases at V and 5 bases at J, with 16 bases between the two ends. CDR1 and CDR2 (germline): DFQATT, SNEGSKA (reference sequence). This chain's CDR3 is CSARDNVAGATEAFF. The CDR3 DNA is TGCAGTGCTAGAGATAATGTTGCAGGGGCGACTGAAGCTTTCTTT.

The table lists this clonotype with many counts. This sequence joins TRBV11-2 and TRBJ2-3; D is undetermined. V lost 1 base to trimming and J lost 0 bases, with 11 bases between them. This CDR3 comprises 16 residues. Germline V lookup: CDR1 SGHAT, CDR2 FQNNGV. CDR3 bases: TGTGCCAGCAGCTTAGGTCAGCTCACTAGCACAGATACGCAGTATTTT. Protein: CASSLGQLTSTDTQYF.

On this clonotype: One end of the junction fails to match germline, which may point to a read error. The chain joins TRBV19 to TRBJ1-2; 7 bases map to TRBD1. The CDR3 is made up of 16 amino acids. The germline CDR1 and CDR2 sequences are LNHDA and SQIVND (reference sequence). The DNA of the CDR3 is TGTGCCAGTAGAAAAGACGGGAGGGGGCCCTACTATCGCTACACCTTC. Its protein product is CASRKDGRGPYYRYTF. The whole variable domain, remainder taken from reference TRBV19 and TRBJ1-2, is DGGITQSPKYLFRKEGQNVTLSCEQNLNHDAMYWYRQDPGQGLRLIYYSQIVNDFQKGDIAEGYSVSREKKESFPLTVTSAQKNPTAFYLCASRKDGRGPYYRYTFGSGTRLTVV.

A few counts support this clonotype. The CDR3 sequence: CASSRQREATDTQYF. The DNA for the CDR3 is TGCGCCAGCAGCCGACAGCGGGAGGCCACAGATACGCAGTATTTT. The chain recombines TRBV4-1 with TRBJ2-3, with TRBD2 matching 9 bases. Losses at the gene ends were 4 bases for V and 2 bases for J; bases not matched to a gene: 4. The CDR3 loop spans 15 amino acids. Germline-derived CDR1 and CDR2 are MGHRA and YSYEKL.

This clonotype has a count of ten or more. The rearrangement joins TRBV6-1 to TRBJ2-3, with 9 positions matching TRBD2. V was pared by 1 base and J by 2 bases, with 7 bases of the junction left unmatched. The CDR3 runs to 17 residues. CDR1 is MNHNS and CDR2 is SASEGT in the germline V gene. CDR3 nucleotides: TGTGCCAGCAGTGAAGGGTTAGCGGGGGACCACACAGATACGCAGTATTTT. Its translation is CASSEGLAGDHTDTQYF.

The CDR3 is CASRYFLSSNQPQHF. CDR3 nucleotide sequence: TGCGCCAGCAGGTACTTCCTCAGTAGCAATCAGCCCCAGCATTTT. The chain couples TRBV4-1 to TRBJ1-5; D gene ambiguous. The CDR3 loop spans 15 amino acids. V dropped 6 bases and J dropped 0 bases, with 12 bases sitting between them. The V gene's germline CDR1 is MGHRA and CDR2 YSYEKL.

A few counts support this clonotype. CDR3 sequence reads: CSARGAGGYGYTF. For the CDR3, the DNA is TGCAGTGCTAGGGGGGCAGGGGGCTATGGCTACACCTTC. The chain employs TRBV20-1 and TRBJ1-2; 7 positions agree with TRBD1. The J segment lost 4 bases and the V segment lost 3 bases, leaving 5 bases of the junction unmatched. From germline, CDR1 is DFQATT and CDR2 SNEGSKA (reference sequence). The CDR3 runs 13 residues.

Ten or more counts support this clonotype. This rearrangement joins TRBV18 to TRBJ2-3; the match to TRBD2 covers 9 bases. The CDR3 contains 16 residues. Trimming removed 1 base from V and 2 bases from J; junction bases left unmatched: 4. Per the germline V gene, CDR1 is KGHSH and CDR2 is LQKENI. The CDR3 nucleotides are TGTGCCAGCTCACCACTGCGGGGGGGCAACACAGATACGCAGTATTTT. Translating gives CASSPLRGGNTDTQYF.